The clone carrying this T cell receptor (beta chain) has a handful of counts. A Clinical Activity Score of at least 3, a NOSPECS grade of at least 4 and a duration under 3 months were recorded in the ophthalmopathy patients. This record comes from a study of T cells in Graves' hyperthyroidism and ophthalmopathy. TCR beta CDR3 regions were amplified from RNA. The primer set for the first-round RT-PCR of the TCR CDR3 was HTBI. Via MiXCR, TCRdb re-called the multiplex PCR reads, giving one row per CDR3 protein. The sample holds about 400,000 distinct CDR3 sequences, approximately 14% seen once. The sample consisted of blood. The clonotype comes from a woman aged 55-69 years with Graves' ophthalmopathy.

This CDR3 is CATSGAANTEAFF. CDR3 in DNA: TGTGCCACCAGTGGGGCGGCGAACACTGAAGCTTTCTTT. The gene calls are TRBV24-1 and TRBJ1-1; no firm D call. This CDR3 is 13 amino acids long. V shed 5 bases and J shed 1 base, with 7 bases lying between them. Germline V CDR1 and CDR2: KGHDR, SFDVKD.